A single sample gave rise to the 32 T cell receptor beta chains below, sequenced in a study of CD8+ T cells in alopecia areata. Extraction and reverse transcription of RNA yielded cDNA as the sequencing template. TCRdb keeps only in-frame clones here, not all; method: immunoSEQ multiplex PCR. The profile shows roughly 120,000 clones, over 60% of them singletons. Material for sequencing was CD4+ T cells sorted from blood. The receptors come from a human donor in good health.

CDR3 residues: CASSYTGGQETQYF. CDR3 in DNA: TGTGCCAGCAGCTACACAGGGGGCCAAGAGACCCAGTACTTC. V is TRBV5-6 and J is TRBJ2-5, with TRBD1 matching over 8 bases. The CDR3 contains 14 residues. CDR1 is SGHDT and CDR2 is YYEEEE in the germline V gene. With V trimmed by 3 bases and J by 1 base, 2 bases remained unmatched. Filled out from reference TRBV5-6 and TRBJ2-5, the complete variable domain reads DAGVTQSPTHLIKTRGQQVTLRCSPKSGHDTVSWYQQALGQGPQFIFQYYEEEERQRGNFPDRFSGHQFPNYSSELNVNALLLGDSALYLCASSYTGGQETQYFGPGTRLLVL.

This clone was seen only once. This chain joins TRBV7-9 and TRBJ2-1, with D perhaps matching TRBD1 or TRBD2 (5 bases each). Deletions cut 5 bases from V and 6 bases from J, with 14 bases between. CDR1 and CDR2 (germline): SEHNR, FQNEAQ (reference sequence). The CDR3 is 14 amino acids. Here the CDR3 reads CASSGGVGFNEQFF. The CDR3 DNA reads TGTGCCAGCAGCGGGGGTGTAGGATTCAATGAGCAGTTCTTC.

The CDR3 region is CATSRAAGDNLMNTEAFF. The DNA for the CDR3 is TGTGCCACCAGCAGGGCCGCAGGGGACAACCTAATGAACACTGAAGCTTTCTTT. The gene calls are TRBV15 and TRBJ1-1; a weak D match, TRBD1 (6 bases). V lost 3 bases and J lost 0, with 20 bases in between. Germline lookup yields CDR1 LNHNV and CDR2 YYDKDF (reference sequence). The CDR3 totals 18 residues.

This chain joins TRBV6-5 and TRBJ1-2, with 8 bases fitting TRBD1. Germline V gene data show CDR1 as MNHEY and CDR2 as SVGAGI. V shed 2 bases and J 4 bases; nucleotides not matched to a gene: 3. This CDR3 has 14 amino acids. The DNA of the CDR3 is TGTGCCAGCAGTTACGGGGACAGGTCCTATGGCTACACCTTC. Translating it yields CASSYGDRSYGYTF.

The V gene is TRBV2, the J gene TRBJ2-7, with D perhaps matching TRBD1 (6 bases). V gave up 6 bases and J gave up 6 bases, with 15 bases separating them. The CDR3 is 13 amino acids. In germline, CDR1 is SNHLY, CDR2 FYNNEI. The CDR3 DNA reads as TGTGCCAGCAGCCAGGGGACCCCCCTCGAGCAGTACTTC. The encoded protein is CASSQGTPLEQYF.

The chain couples TRBV29-1 to TRBJ2-2; D ambiguous. Germline CDR1 is SQVTM and CDR2 is ANQGSEA. V was shortened by 1 base and J by 1 base, with 7 bases between the two germline ends. This CDR3 has 14 amino acids. CDR3 sequence (DNA): TGCAGCGTTGAAGCCACGGGGAACACCGGGGAGCTGTTTTTT. Translated: CSVEATGNTGELFF.

This chain connects TRBV19 to TRBJ2-2; D gene uncertain. V dropped 7 bases and J dropped 3 bases, with 12 bases sitting between them. This CDR3 comprises 14 residues. In germline, CDR1 is LNHDA, CDR2 SQIVND (reference sequence). CDR3 loop: CASKVAWYTGELFF. The CDR3 DNA is TGTGCCAGTAAAGTGGCGTGGTACACCGGGGAGCTGTTTTTT.

CDR3 coding DNA: TGTGCCAGCAGCCCCGAAGGGTCGGGACTACAGTACTTC. Encoded protein: CASSPEGSGLQYF. The chain joins TRBV11-2 to TRBJ2-5; 7 bases agree with TRBD2. This CDR3 is built from 13 residues. With V trimmed by 5 bases and J by 11 bases, 11 bases remained unmatched. The germline gives CDR1 SGHAT, CDR2 FQNNGV.

V is TRBV29-1 and J is TRBJ2-1; 8 bases line up with TRBD1. Per the germline V gene, CDR1 is SQVTM and CDR2 is ANQGSEA. V lost 4 bases to trimming and J lost 0 bases; unmatched junction nucleotides: 2. The CDR3 consists of 14 residues. The CDR3 nucleotides read TGCAGCGTTGTTACAGGGGGCTCCTACAATGAGCAGTTCTTC. Protein product: CSVVTGGSYNEQFF.

This clone has more than one count but fewer than ten. The J gene is TRBJ2-2, the V gene TRBV2; D gene unclear. The CDR3 loop spans 14 amino acids. Trimming took off 1 base at V and 7 bases at J, with 10 bases between the two ends. The V gene's germline CDR1 is SNHLY and CDR2 FYNNEI. The CDR3 DNA sequence: TGTGCCAGCAGTGAAGGCAGGTTGGACGGGGAGCTGTTTTTT. This codes for CASSEGRLDGELFF. The whole variable domain, filled in from reference TRBV2 and TRBJ2-2, reads EPEVTQTPSHQVTQMGQEVILRCVPISNHLYFYWYRQILGQKVEFLVSFYNNEISEKSEIFDDQFSVERPDGSNFTLKIRSTKLEDSAMYFCASSEGRLDGELFFGEGSRLTVL.

This chain connects TRBV29-1 to TRBJ2-5; 9 nucleotides line up with TRBD1. The CDR3 extends over 12 amino acids. V gave up 6 bases and J gave up 7 bases; unmatched junction bases: 6. The germline V gene has CDR1 SQVTM and CDR2 ANQGSEA. CDR3 coding DNA: TGCAGCGTCAGGGACAGGGATGGGACCCAGTACTTC. Its protein is CSVRDRDGTQYF.

There are a few counts of this clone. V gene TRBV19 combines with J gene TRBJ2-7; D remains ambiguous. CDR1 LNHDA and CDR2 SQIVND come from the germline V gene (reference sequence). V lost 5 bases and J 6 bases, leaving 11 bases between the germline ends. This CDR3 has 12 residues. CDR3 loop: CASSDDRREQYF. The CDR3 DNA follows: TGTGCCAGTAGTGACGACCGTCGCGAGCAGTACTTC.

The chain recombines TRBV29-1 with TRBJ1-3; 8 nucleotides agree with TRBD1. The CDR3 totals 14 residues. Germline V gives CDR1 SQVTM, CDR2 ANQGSEA. J gave up 2 bases and V 7 bases, and 7 bases lay outside the gene matches. CDR3 region: CSASQGGAGNTIYF. In DNA, the CDR3 is TGCAGCGCATCACAGGGGGGAGCTGGAAACACCATATATTTT.

By share, this clone ranks as medium-sized. The chain recombines TRBV7-9 with TRBJ2-7, with 9 bases aligning to TRBD1. From germline, CDR1 is SEHNR and CDR2 FQNEAQ (reference sequence). The length of the CDR3 is 15 residues. V lost 2 bases to trimming and J lost 0 bases; unmatched junction nucleotides: 2. CDR3 region: CASSLRQGGSYEQYF. Written as DNA, the CDR3 is TGTGCCAGCAGCTTACGACAGGGGGGCTCCTACGAGCAGTACTTC.

The table lists this clone with a count of one. The chain recombines TRBV30 with TRBJ1-3; D uncertain. The CDR3 spans 10 residues. CDR1 and CDR2 from the germline V gene are GTSNPN and SVGIG (reference sequence). Trimming took 8 bases from V and 9 from J, leaving 11 bases between them. The CDR3 nucleotides are TGTGCCCTGGCATTGGGCACCATATATTTT. Translated: CALALGTIYF. Using reference TRBV30 and TRBJ1-3 for the parts outside the CDR3, the full variable domain is SQTIHQWPATLVQPVGSPLSLECTVEGTSNPNLYWYRQAAGRGLQLLFYSVGIGQISSEVPQNLSASRPQDRQFILSSKKLLLSDSGFYLCALALGTIYFGEGSWLTVV.

The chain uses TRBV6-5 and TRBJ1-1; D is unresolved. V was trimmed by 7 bases and J by 1 base, leaving 10 bases between them. CDR1 is MNHEY, CDR2 SVGAGI, per germline. This CDR3 region has 13 residues. The CDR3 region is CASTGGRNTEAFF. The CDR3 DNA reads TGTGCCAGCACGGGCGGGAGGAACACTGAAGCTTTCTTT.

The chain carries TRBV7-9 and TRBJ2-2, with a possible D match to TRBD1 (5 bases). V shed 8 bases and J shed 3 bases, with 19 bases lying between them. Germline loops: CDR1 SEHNR, CDR2 FQNEAQ (reference sequence). CDR3 length equals 16 residues. The CDR3 DNA sequence: TGTGCCAGCGGCACCCGTGGGGCAGGCGACACCGGGGAGCTGTTTTTT. Amino acids: CASGTRGAGDTGELFF.

This clone was detected only once. The J gene is TRBJ1-5, the V gene TRBV19; TRBD1 is a possible D gene (5 bases). CDR1 is LNHDA and CDR2 is SQIVND in the germline V gene (reference sequence). Between the trimmed V and J ends, which lost 7 bases and 2 bases, there was a span of 9 bases. The CDR3 runs to 13 residues. The CDR3 here is CASTTRGNQPQHF. Written as DNA, the CDR3 is TGTGCCAGTACAACCAGGGGCAATCAGCCCCAGCATTTT.

This chain links TRBV30 with TRBJ1-1; D gene ambiguous. In germline, CDR1 is GTSNPN, CDR2 SVGIG (reference sequence). V lost 1 base and J 8 bases, leaving 11 bases between the germline ends. CDR3 length: 12 amino acids. The CDR3: CAWSGRALEAFF. The CDR3 nucleotides read TGTGCCTGGAGTGGCCGGGCCCTGGAAGCTTTCTTT.

A word on this clone: This specimen includes other DNA sequences encoding the same CDR3. This chain joins TRBV29-1 and TRBJ1-5, with a possible D match to TRBD1 (5 bases). Deletions cut 6 bases from V and 4 bases from J, with 10 bases between. The CDR3 has 12 amino acids. Germline CDR1 SQVTM, CDR2 ANQGSEA. The CDR3 sequence is CSVGQGNQPQHF. In DNA form, the CDR3 reads TGCAGCGTGGGGCAGGGAAATCAGCCCCAGCATTTT.

A few counts support this clone. The chain recombines TRBV5-1 with TRBJ1-4; D remains ambiguous. Germline assignment: CDR1 SGHRS and CDR2 YFSETQ. The CDR3 extends over 15 amino acids. V shed 5 bases and J shed 0 bases, with 11 bases lying between them. The CDR3 sequence: CASRPTAATNEKLFF. The CDR3 DNA reads TGCGCCAGCAGGCCAACAGCAGCAACTAATGAAAAACTGTTTTTT.

V usage is TRBV28 and J usage is TRBJ2-3; D is unclear. V lost 8 bases to trimming and J lost 5 bases, with 11 bases between them. CDR1 and CDR2 (germline): MDHEN, SYDVKM. There are 12 residues in the CDR3. In nucleotides, the CDR3 is TGTGCCAGCCTCAAGTCGTTAGATACGCAGTATTTT. Translated, it gives CASLKSLDTQYF.

This chain uses TRBV2 with TRBJ1-1; 8 nucleotides line up with TRBD1. With V trimmed by 3 bases and J by 8 bases, 8 bases remained unmatched. The CDR3 is 14 residues long. Germline V gene data show CDR1 as SNHLY and CDR2 as FYNNEI. CDR3 sequence reads: CASSDSMDRAEAFF. The CDR3 DNA reads TGTGCCAGCAGTGACTCCATGGACAGGGCGGAAGCTTTCTTT.

The chain is built from TRBV25-1 and TRBJ2-5; D call uncertain. Per the germline V gene, CDR1 is MGHDK and CDR2 is SYGVNS. This CDR3 has 12 amino acids. V was clipped by 5 bases and J by 5 bases, with 9 bases between them. The CDR3 sequence: CASSRVKETQYF. DNA of the CDR3: TGTGCCAGCAGTAGAGTGAAGGAGACCCAGTACTTC.

This clone was seen a handful of times. V is TRBV29-1 and J is TRBJ2-1; TRBD1 or TRBD2 may be the D gene (5 bases each). Trimming took off 3 bases at V and 4 bases at J, with 13 bases between the two ends. This CDR3 is 14 amino acids long. The germline CDR1 and CDR2 sequences are SQVTM and ANQGSEA. The CDR3 coding sequence is TGCAGCGTTGATCGGGACCGCTCGTACAATGAGCAGTTCTTC. It specifies CSVDRDRSYNEQFF.

The chain employs TRBV27 and TRBJ1-2; maybe TRBD1 (6 bases). The CDR3 sequence is 15 residues long. Germline lookup yields CDR1 MNHEY and CDR2 SMNVEV (reference sequence). V lost 2 bases, J lost 5 bases, and 15 bases lay in between. The chain's CDR3 is CASSLGGAGSYGYTF. The CDR3 DNA follows: TGTGCCAGCAGTTTAGGGGGCGCGGGGAGTTATGGCTACACCTTC.

The chain uses TRBV5-6 and TRBJ1-3; D is undetermined. In germline, CDR1 is SGHDT, CDR2 YYEEEE. CDR3 length: 15 amino acids. The germline V and J ends were trimmed by 2 bases and 0 bases, with 9 bases remaining between them. CDR3 nucleotides: TGTGCCAGCAGCTTCCCTGGGCGCTCTGGAAACACCATATATTTT. It codes for CASSFPGRSGNTIYF.

A few counts support this clone. This chain joins TRBV6-1 and TRBJ2-7; 8 bases match TRBD2. Losses at the gene ends were 3 bases for V and 6 bases for J; bases not matched to a gene: 7. Germline V gives CDR1 MNHNS, CDR2 SASEGT. The CDR3 extends over 14 amino acids. CDR3 nucleotides: TGTGCCAGCAGTGAGTTCAGCGGGGGTCTCGAGCAGTACTTC. Translating it yields CASSEFSGGLEQYF.

V usage is TRBV9 and J usage is TRBJ1-1, with D unclear. The V end was cut by 0 bases, the J end by 10 bases, with 19 bases between. Per the germline V gene, CDR1 is SGDLS and CDR2 is YYNGEE. The CDR3 runs 15 residues. In DNA form, the CDR3 reads TGTGCCAGCAGCGTAGGTTCCAGCCGTGCGGTTGGAGCTTTCTTT. Amino acid sequence: CASSVGSSRAVGAFF.

The chain uses TRBV29-1 and TRBJ2-2, with a weak D call TRBD1 (5 bases). Germline assignment: CDR1 SQVTM and CDR2 ANQGSEA. This CDR3 has 15 amino acids. The CDR3 sequence is CTALTSQGNTGELFF. The CDR3 DNA reads as TGCACAGCGTTGACGAGCCAGGGGAACACCGGGGAGCTGTTTTTT.

This sequence joins TRBV7-9 and TRBJ1-5; D is perhaps TRBD1 (5 bases). Germline CDR1 and CDR2: SEHNR and FQNEAQ (reference sequence). Trimming took off 0 bases at V and 7 bases at J, with 13 bases between the two ends. CDR3 length equals 15 residues. CDR3 amino acids: CASSLALRGGQPQHF. The CDR3 nucleotides are TGTGCCAGCAGCTTAGCCCTCCGGGGGGGGCAGCCCCAGCATTTT.

The chain carries TRBV10-3 and TRBJ2-5; TRBD2 agrees at 11 bases. The CDR3 totals 15 residues. Germline values: CDR1 ENHRY, CDR2 SYGVKD. V lost 6 bases, J lost 2 bases, and 5 bases stayed unmatched. The CDR3 here is CAISTLAGAQETQYF. CDR3 nucleotides: TGTGCCATCAGCACACTAGCGGGGGCGCAAGAGACCCAGTACTTC.